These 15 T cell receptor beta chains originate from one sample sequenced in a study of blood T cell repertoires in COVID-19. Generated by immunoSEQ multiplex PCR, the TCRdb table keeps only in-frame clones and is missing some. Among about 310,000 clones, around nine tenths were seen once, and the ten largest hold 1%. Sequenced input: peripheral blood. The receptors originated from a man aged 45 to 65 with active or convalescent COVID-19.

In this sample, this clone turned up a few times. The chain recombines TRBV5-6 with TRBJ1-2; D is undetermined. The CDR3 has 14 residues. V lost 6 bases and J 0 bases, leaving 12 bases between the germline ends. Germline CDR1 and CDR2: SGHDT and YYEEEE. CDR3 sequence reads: CASTGAQANYGYTF. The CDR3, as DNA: TGTGCCAGCACGGGAGCCCAAGCTAACTATGGCTACACCTTC. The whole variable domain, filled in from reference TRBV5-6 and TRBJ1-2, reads DAGVTQSPTHLIKTRGQQVTLRCSPKSGHDTVSWYQQALGQGPQFIFQYYEEEERQRGNFPDRFSGHQFPNYSSELNVNALLLGDSALYLCASTGAQANYGYTFGSGTRLTVV.

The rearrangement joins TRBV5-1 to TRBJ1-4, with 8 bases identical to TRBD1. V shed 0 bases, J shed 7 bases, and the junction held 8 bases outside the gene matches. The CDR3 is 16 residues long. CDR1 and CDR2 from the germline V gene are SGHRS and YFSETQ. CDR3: CASSLATGGVLEKLFF. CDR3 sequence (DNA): TGCGCCAGCAGCTTGGCTACAGGGGGTGTTCTTGAAAAACTGTTTTTT. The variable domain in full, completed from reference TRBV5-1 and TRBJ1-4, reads KAGVTQTPRYLIKTRGQQVTLSCSPISGHRSVSWYQQTPGQGLQFLFEYFSETQRNKGNFPGRFSGRQFSNSRSEMNVSTLELGDSALYLCASSLATGGVLEKLFFGSGTQLSVL.

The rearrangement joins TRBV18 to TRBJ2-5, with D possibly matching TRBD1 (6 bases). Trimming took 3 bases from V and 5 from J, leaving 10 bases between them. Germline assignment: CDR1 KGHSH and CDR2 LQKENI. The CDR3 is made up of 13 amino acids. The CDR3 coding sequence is TGTGCCAGCTCACCTGGACAGAGGGAGACCCAGTACTTC. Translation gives CASSPGQRETQYF.

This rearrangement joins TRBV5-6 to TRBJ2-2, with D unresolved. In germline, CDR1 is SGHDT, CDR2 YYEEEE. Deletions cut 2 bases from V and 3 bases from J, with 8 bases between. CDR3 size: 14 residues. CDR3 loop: CASSLVQYTGELFF. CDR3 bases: TGTGCCAGCAGCTTAGTCCAGTACACCGGGGAGCTGTTTTTT.

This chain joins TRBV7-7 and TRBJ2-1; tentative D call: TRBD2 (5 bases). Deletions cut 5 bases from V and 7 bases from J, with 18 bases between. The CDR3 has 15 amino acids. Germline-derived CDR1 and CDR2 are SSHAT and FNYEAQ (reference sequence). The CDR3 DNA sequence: TGTGCCAGCAGCCCCCTACCCGGGGTCCAAAATGAGCAGTTCTTC. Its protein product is CASSPLPGVQNEQFF.

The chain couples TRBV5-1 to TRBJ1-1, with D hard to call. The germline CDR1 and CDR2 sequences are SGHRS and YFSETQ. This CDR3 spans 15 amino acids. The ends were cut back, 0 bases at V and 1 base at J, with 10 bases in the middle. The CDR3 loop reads CASSLARVSNTEAFF. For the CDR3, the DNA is TGCGCCAGCAGCTTGGCGCGGGTTTCGAACACTGAAGCTTTCTTT. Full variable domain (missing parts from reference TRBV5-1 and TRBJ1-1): KAGVTQTPRYLIKTRGQQVTLSCSPISGHRSVSWYQQTPGQGLQFLFEYFSETQRNKGNFPGRFSGRQFSNSRSEMNVSTLELGDSALYLCASSLARVSNTEAFFGQGTRLTVV.

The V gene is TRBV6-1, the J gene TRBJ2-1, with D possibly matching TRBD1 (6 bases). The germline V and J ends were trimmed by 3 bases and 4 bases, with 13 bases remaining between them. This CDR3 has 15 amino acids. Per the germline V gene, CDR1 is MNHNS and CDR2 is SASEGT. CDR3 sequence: CASSEGAGIYNEQFF. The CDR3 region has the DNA TGTGCCAGCAGTGAGGGGGCCGGGATTTACAATGAGCAGTTCTTC.

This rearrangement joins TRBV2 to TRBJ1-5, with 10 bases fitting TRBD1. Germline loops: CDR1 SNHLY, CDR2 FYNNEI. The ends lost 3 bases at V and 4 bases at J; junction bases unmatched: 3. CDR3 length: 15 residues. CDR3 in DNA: TGTGCCAGCAGTGATATGGACAGGGGGAATCAGCCCCAGCATTTT. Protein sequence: CASSDMDRGNQPQHF.

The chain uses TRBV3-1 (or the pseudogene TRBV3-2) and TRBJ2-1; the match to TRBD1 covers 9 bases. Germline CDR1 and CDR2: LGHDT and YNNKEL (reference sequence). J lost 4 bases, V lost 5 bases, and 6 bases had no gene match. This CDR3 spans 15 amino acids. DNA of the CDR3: TGTGCCAGCAGCTCGGGACAGGGTTCGTACAATGAGCAGTTCTTC. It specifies CASSSGQGSYNEQFF.

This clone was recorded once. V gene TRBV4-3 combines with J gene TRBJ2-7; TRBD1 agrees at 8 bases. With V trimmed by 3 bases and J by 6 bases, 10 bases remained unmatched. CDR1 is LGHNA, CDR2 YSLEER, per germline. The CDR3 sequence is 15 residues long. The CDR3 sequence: CASSQDPDRGSEQYF. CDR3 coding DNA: TGCGCCAGCAGCCAGGACCCTGACAGGGGCTCCGAGCAGTACTTC.

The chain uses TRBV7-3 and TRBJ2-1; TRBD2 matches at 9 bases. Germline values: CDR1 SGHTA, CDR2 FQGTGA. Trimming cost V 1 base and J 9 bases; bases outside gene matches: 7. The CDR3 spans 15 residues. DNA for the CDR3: TGTGCCAGCAGCTTAAGTCTAGCGGGGAACTCTGAGCAGTTCTTC. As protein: CASSLSLAGNSEQFF.

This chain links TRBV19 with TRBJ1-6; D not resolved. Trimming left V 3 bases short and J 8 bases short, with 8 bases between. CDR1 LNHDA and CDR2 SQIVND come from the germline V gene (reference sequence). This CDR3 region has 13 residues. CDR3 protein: CASSIGRHSPLHF. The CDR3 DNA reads TGTGCCAGTAGTATCGGGAGACATTCACCCCTCCACTTT.

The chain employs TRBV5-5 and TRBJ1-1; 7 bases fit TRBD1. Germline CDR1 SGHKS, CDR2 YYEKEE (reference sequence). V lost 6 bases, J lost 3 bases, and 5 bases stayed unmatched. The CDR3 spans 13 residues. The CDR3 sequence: CASNIDRDTEAFF. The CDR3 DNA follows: TGTGCCAGCAACATCGACAGGGACACTGAAGCTTTCTTT. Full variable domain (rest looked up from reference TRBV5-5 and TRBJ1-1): DAGVTQSPTHLIKTRGQQVTLRCSPISGHKSVSWYQQVLGQGPQFIFQYYEKEERGRGNFPDRFSARQFPNYSSELNVNALLLGDSALYLCASNIDRDTEAFFGQGTRLTVV.

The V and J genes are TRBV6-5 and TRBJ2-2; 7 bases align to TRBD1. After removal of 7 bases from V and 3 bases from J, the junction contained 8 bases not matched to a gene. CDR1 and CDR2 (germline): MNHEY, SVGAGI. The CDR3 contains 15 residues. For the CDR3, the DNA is TGTGCCAGCAAGCCCAGGACAGGATACACCGGGGAGCTGTTTTTT. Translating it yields CASKPRTGYTGELFF.

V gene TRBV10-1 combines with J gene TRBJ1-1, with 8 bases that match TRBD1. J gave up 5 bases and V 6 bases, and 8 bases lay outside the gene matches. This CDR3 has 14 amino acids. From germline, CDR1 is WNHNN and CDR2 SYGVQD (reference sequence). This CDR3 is CASSDGQGITEAFF. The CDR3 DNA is TGCGCCAGCAGCGATGGACAGGGAATAACTGAAGCTTTCTTT.